The entry that follows covers one T cell receptor beta chain sequence. Its antigen is undetermined. This entry is derived from a study of beta chain features in type 1 diabetes. Sequencing targeted expressed TCRB transcripts, as all isolated RNA had been reverse transcribed. Clones were read by immunoSEQ multiplex PCR, and TCRdb kept only the in-frame ones, dropping some. The data show about 900,000 clones, about 17% seen once. The study, taken as a whole, reports: Across patients, naive, central memory and Treg TCRB repertoires exhibited apparently greater similarity than was observed across healthy donors.

Germline V gene sequence: CDR1 SGHVS, CDR2 FNYEAQ. This CDR3 has 14 residues. V lost 4 bases, J lost 1 base, and 7 bases lay in between. The genes are TRBV7-6 and TRBJ2-2; D not certain. This TCR came from a woman between 18 and 29 years old in good health. The sequencing sample was made of naive CD4+ T cells from blood. The CDR3 DNA follows: TGTGCCAGCAGCTCCTTGGTGAACACCGGGGAGCTGTTTTTT. It translates to CASSSLVNTGELFF.